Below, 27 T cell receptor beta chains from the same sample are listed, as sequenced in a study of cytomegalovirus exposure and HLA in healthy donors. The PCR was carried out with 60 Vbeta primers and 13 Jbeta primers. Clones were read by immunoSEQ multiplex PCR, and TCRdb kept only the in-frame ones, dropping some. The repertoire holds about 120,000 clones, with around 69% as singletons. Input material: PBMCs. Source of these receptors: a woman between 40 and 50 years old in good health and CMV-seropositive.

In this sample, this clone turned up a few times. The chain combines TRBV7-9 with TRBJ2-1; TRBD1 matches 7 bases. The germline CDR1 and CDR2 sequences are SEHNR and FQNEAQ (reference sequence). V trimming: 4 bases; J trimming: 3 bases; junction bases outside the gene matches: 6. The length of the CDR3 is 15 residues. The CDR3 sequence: CASSSGQSFYNEQFF. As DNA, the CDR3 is TGTGCCAGCAGCTCGGGACAGTCCTTCTACAATGAGCAGTTCTTC.

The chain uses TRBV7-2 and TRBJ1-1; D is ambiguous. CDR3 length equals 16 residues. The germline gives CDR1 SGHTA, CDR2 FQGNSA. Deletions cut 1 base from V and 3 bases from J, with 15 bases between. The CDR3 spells CASSLVLRPVDTEAFF. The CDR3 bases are TGTGCCAGCAGCTTAGTCCTCAGGCCGGTGGACACTGAAGCTTTCTTT.

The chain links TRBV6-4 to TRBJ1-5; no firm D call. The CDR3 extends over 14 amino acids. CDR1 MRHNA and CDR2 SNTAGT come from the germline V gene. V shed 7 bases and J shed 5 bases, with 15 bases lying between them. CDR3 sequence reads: CASKKGGGHQPQHF. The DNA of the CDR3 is TGTGCCAGCAAAAAAGGCGGAGGCCATCAGCCCCAGCATTTT.

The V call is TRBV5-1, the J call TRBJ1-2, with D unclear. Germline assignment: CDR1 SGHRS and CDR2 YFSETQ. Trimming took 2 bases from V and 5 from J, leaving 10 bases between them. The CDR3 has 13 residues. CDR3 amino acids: CASSFDGDYGYTF. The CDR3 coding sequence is TGCGCCAGCAGCTTCGACGGGGATTATGGCTACACCTTC.

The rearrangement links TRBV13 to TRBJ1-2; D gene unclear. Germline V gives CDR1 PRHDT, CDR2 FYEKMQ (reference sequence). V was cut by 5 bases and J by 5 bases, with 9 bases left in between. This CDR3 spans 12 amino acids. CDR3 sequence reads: CASSRSRYGYTF. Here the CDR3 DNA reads TGTGCCAGCAGCCGGTCCCGTTATGGCTACACCTTC.

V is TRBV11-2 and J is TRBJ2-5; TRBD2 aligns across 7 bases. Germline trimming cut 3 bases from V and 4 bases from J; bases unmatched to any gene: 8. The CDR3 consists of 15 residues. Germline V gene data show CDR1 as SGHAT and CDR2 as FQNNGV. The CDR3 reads CASSLGGTRGETQYF. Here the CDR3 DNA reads TGTGCCAGCAGCTTGGGGGGGACGAGGGGAGAGACCCAGTACTTC.

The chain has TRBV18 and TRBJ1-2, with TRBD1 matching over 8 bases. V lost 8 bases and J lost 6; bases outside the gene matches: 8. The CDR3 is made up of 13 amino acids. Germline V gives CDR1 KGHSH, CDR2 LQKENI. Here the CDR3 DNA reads TGTGCCAGCACTCAGGGGGCTCGGGATGGCTACACCTTC. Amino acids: CASTQGARDGYTF.

CDR3 bases: TGTGCCAGCAGTTACAGGGGGGACACTGAAGCTTTCTTT. Amino acid sequence: CASSYRGDTEAFF. V usage is TRBV27 and J usage is TRBJ1-1; 8 nucleotides agree with TRBD1. The V gene end was trimmed by 4 bases and the J gene end by 3 bases; junction bases not matched to a gene: 1. The germline V gene has CDR1 MNHEY and CDR2 SMNVEV (reference sequence). The CDR3 loop spans 13 amino acids.

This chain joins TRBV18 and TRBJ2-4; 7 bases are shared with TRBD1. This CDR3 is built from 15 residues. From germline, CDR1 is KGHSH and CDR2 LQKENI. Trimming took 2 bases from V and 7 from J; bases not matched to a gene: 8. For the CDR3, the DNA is TGTGCCAGCTCACCAGTACAGGGGTTCGAGAACATTCAGTACTTC. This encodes CASSPVQGFENIQYF.

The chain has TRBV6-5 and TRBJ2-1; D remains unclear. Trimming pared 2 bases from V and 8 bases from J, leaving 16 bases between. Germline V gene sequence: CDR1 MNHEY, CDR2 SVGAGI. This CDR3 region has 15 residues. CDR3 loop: CASSYIVPPSDEQFF. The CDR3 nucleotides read TGTGCCAGCAGTTACATCGTCCCACCGTCGGATGAGCAGTTCTTC.

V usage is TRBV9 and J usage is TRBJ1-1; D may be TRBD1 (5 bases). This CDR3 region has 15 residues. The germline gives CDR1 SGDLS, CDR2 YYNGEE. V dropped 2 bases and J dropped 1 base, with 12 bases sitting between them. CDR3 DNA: TGTGCCAGCAGCGTGAGTTGGGGGGGGAACACTGAAGCTTTCTTT. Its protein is CASSVSWGGNTEAFF.

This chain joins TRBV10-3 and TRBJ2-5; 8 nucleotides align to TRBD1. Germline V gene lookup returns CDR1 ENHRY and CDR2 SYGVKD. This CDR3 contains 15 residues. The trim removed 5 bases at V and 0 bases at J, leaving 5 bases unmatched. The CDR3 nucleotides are TGTGCCATCAGTTCCGACAGGGGCAACCAAGAGACCCAGTACTTC. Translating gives CAISSDRGNQETQYF.

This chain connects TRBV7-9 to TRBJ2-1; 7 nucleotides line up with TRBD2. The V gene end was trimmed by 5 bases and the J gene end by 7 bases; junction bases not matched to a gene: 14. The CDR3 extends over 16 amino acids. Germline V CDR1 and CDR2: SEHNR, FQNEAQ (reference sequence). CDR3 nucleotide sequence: TGTGCCAGCAGCATTGGGGGGGAGGGGCGGAGGAATGAGCAGTTCTTC. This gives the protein CASSIGGEGRRNEQFF.

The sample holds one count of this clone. Written as DNA, the CDR3 is TGTGCCAGCAGCTTCCTGGGAGCAGGGGGCGGCGAGACCCAGTACTTC. Translated, it gives CASSFLGAGGGETQYF. The chain links TRBV7-2 to TRBJ2-5, with 8 bases matching TRBD1. Germline loops: CDR1 SGHTA, CDR2 FQGNSA. The V and J ends lost 3 bases and 5 bases, in that order; junction bases with no gene match: 11. This CDR3 is 16 amino acids long.

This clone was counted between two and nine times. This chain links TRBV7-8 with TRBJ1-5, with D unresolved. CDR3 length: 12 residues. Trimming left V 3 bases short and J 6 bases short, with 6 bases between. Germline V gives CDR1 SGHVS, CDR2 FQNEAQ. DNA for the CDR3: TGTGCCAGCAGCTTCTACGGTCAGCCCCAGCATTTT. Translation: CASSFYGQPQHF.

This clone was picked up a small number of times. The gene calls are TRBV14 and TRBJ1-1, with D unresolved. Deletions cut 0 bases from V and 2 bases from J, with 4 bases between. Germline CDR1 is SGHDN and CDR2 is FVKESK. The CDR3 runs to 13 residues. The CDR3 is CASSQDTNTEAFF. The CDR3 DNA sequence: TGTGCCAGCAGCCAAGACACAAACACTGAAGCTTTCTTT.

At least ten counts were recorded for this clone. The CDR3: CAISETDRPYEQYF. The CDR3 DNA sequence: TGTGCCATCAGTGAGACGGACAGGCCCTACGAGCAGTACTTC. The chain uses TRBV10-3 and TRBJ2-7; 7 bases line up with TRBD1. Germline CDR1 and CDR2: ENHRY and SYGVKD. With V trimmed by 2 bases and J by 2 bases, 3 bases remained unmatched. CDR3 length equals 14 residues.

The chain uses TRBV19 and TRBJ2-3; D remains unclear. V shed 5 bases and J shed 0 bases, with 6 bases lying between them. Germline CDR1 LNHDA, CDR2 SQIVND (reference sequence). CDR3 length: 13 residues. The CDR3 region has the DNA TGTGCCAGTAGTTGGGCTAGCACAGATACGCAGTATTTT. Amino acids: CASSWASTDTQYF.

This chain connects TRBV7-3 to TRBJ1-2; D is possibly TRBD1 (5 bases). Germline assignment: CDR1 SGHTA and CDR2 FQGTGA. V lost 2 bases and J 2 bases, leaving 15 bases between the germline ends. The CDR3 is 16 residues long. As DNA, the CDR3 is TGTGCCAGCAGCTTACAGGCGCCGACAGTCAACTATGGCTACACCTTC. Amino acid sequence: CASSLQAPTVNYGYTF.

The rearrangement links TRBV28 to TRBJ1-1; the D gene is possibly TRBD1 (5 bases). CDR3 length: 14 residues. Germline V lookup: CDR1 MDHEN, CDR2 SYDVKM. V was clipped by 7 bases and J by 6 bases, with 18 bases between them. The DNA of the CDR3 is TGTGCCAGCATCACACACCCTGACAGCCCTGAAGCTTTCTTT. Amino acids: CASITHPDSPEAFF.

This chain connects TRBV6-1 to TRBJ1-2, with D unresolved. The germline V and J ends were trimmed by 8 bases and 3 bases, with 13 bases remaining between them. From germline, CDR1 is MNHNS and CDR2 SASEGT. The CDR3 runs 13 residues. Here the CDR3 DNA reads TGTGCCAGCGTAGAAACCCGGTACTATGGCTACACCTTC. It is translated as CASVETRYYGYTF.

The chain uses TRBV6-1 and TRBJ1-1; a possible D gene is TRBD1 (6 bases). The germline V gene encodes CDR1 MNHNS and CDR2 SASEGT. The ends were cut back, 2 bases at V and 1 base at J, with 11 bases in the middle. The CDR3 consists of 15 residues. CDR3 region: CASSELGAWNTEAFF. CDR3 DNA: TGTGCCAGCAGTGAATTGGGGGCCTGGAACACTGAAGCTTTCTTT.

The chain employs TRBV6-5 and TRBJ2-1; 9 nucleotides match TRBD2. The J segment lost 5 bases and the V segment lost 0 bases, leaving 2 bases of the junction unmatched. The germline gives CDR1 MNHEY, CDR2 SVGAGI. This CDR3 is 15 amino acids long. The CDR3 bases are TGTGCCAGCAGTTACTCAGCGGGGGGAAACAATGAGCAGTTCTTC. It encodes CASSYSAGGNNEQFF.

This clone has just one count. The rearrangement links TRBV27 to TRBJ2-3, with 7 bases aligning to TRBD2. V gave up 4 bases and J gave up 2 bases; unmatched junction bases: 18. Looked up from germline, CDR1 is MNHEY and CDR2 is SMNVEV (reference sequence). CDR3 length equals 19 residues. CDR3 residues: CASSSLAAVGGTHTDTQYF. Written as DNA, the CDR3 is TGTGCCAGCAGTTCGTTAGCGGCCGTGGGGGGGACTCACACAGATACGCAGTATTTT.

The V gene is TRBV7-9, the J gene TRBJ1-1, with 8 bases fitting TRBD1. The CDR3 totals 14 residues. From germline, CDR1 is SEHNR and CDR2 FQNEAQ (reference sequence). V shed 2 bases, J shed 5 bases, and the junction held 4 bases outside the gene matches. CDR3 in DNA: TGTGCCAGCAGCTTATCAGGGGGCGAGACTGAAGCTTTCTTT. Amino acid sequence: CASSLSGGETEAFF.

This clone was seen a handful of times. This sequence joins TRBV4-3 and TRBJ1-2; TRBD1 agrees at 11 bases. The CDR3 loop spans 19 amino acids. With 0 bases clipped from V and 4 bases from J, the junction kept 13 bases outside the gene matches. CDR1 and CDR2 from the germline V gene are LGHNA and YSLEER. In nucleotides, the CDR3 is TGCGCCAGCAGCCAAGATCAAGGCGGACAGGGGGCGAAATTCTATGGCTACACCTTC. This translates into CASSQDQGGQGAKFYGYTF.

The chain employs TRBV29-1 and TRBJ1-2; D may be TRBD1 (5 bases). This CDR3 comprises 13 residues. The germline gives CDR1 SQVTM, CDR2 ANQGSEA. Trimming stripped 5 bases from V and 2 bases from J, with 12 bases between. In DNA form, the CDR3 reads TGCAGCGTTAGGGACTTAGCCAACTATGGCTACACCTTC. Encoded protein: CSVRDLANYGYTF.